This TCR beta chain was identified in a study of human T cells and chemical hapten exposure. Across the study: Scalp application of diphenylcyclopropenone was performed weekly in patients across the entire roughly 23-week study.

This CDR3 has 12 amino acids. The V end lost 4 bases, the J end lost 10 bases, and 11 bases lay between the germline ends. This clonotype was detected only a few times. Time point noted: pre-sensitization, week 0. As to treatment: therapeutic diphenylcyclopropenone sensitization with weekly scalp DPC. Via MiXCR, TCRdb re-called the RACE reads, giving one row per CDR3 protein. Of 350,000 to 450,000 distinct CDR3 sequences in the sample, 4.5% to 5.5% are singletons; the top ten hold 2.6%. V gene TRBV12-3 or TRBV12-4 combines with J gene TRBJ2-1; D could derive from TRBD1 or TRBD2 (6 bases each). The source of this sequence is a woman aged 45-65 years with alopecia areata. Some clones in this sample may be carry-over from other donors' samples. The sample in question was whole blood, obtained in connection with sensitization to the hapten diphenylcyclopropenone (DPC). Here the CDR3 reads CASSWGAREQFF. The CDR3 bases are TGTGCCAGCAGTTGGGGGGCACGGGAGCAGTTCTTC.